Shown below are 9 T cell receptor beta chains from a single sample sequenced in a study of OX40 agonist ivuxolimab in advanced cancers. Assay used: immunoSEQ multiplex PCR; TCRdb lists only in-frame clones, some missing. Of 65,000 to 70,000 clones detected, roughly 82% appear once; the ten largest clones hold under 13%. The starting material was CD4+ or CD8+ T cells sorted from blood, obtained in a trial of the OX40 agonist ivuxolimab. These receptors were taken from an adult with an advanced solid tumor such as melanoma, head and neck, liver or kidney cancer.

The V call is TRBV12-2, the J call TRBJ1-2. TRBV12-2 is classified as a pseudogene. This CDR3 comprises 13 residues. The CDR3 bases are TGTGCAAGTCGCCGGGGACCTAACTATGGCTACACCTTC. Its protein is CASRRGPNYGYTF.

The DNA of the CDR3 is TGTGCCAGCCGCGCGGGCAGGTCAAAAACACCGGACCTGTTTTTT. This translates into CASRAGRSKTPDLFF. The chain links TRBV7-9 to TRBJ2-2, with D possibly being TRBD2 (5 bases). Trimming removed 8 bases from V and 14 bases from J, with 27 bases in between. This CDR3 has 15 amino acids. Germline values: CDR1 SEHNR, CDR2 FQNEAQ (reference sequence).

This clone was observed a handful of times. The rearrangement joins TRBV7-3 to TRBJ2-3, with 9 bases lining up with TRBD2. Germline V gene data show CDR1 as SGHTA and CDR2 as FQGTGA. V was pared by 2 bases and J by 5 bases, with 23 bases of the junction left unmatched. The CDR3 extends over 21 amino acids. The CDR3 region is CASSLLPPGSGSVFREDTQYF. CDR3 bases: TGTGCCAGCAGCTTATTGCCACCAGGTAGCGGGAGCGTCTTTAGGGAAGATACGCAGTATTTT.

The V gene is TRBV18, the J gene TRBJ2-7, with TRBD2 as a possible D gene (6 bases). The germline CDR1 and CDR2 sequences are KGHSH and LQKENI. V lost 1 base, J lost 9 bases, and 10 bases lay in between. The CDR3 has 12 residues. CDR3 DNA sequence: TGTGCCAGCTCACCACAGGGAGGTGGGCAGTACGTC. Its protein is CASSPQGGGQYV.

This chain links TRBV7-2 with TRBJ1-2, with 8 bases fitting TRBD1. Germline lookup yields CDR1 SGHTA and CDR2 FQGNSA. V lost 5 bases to trimming and J lost 4 bases; unmatched junction nucleotides: 6. This CDR3 has 14 residues. This CDR3 reads CASSTTGTGYGYTF. CDR3 sequence (DNA): TGTGCCAGCAGCACAACCGGGACAGGCTATGGCTACACCTTC.

This chain links TRBV18 with TRBJ2-3; D is uncertain. V was pared by 6 bases and J by 6 bases, with 7 bases between. The CDR3 loop spans 11 amino acids. The V gene's germline CDR1 is KGHSH and CDR2 LQKENI. DNA of the CDR3: TGTGCCAGCTCTCCCTGGGATACGCAGTATTTT. Protein: CASSPWDTQYF.

This chain links TRBV4-3 with TRBJ2-6; D is undetermined. V was clipped by 3 bases and J by 4 bases, with 13 bases between them. CDR1 is LGHNA, CDR2 YSLEER, per germline. The CDR3 runs to 16 residues. CDR3: CASSHTVSAGANVLTF. CDR3 bases: TGCGCCAGCAGCCACACAGTGAGCGCCGGGGCCAACGTCCTGACTTTC.

The chain has TRBV7-8 and TRBJ2-1; tentative D call: TRBD2 (5 bases). V was trimmed by 5 bases and J by 1 base, leaving 12 bases between them. Germline V gene data show CDR1 as SGHVS and CDR2 as FQNEAQ. This CDR3 is 15 amino acids long. The CDR3 DNA follows: TGTGCCAGCAGCCCCGACGGACTTTCCTACAATGAGCAGTTCTTC. It encodes CASSPDGLSYNEQFF.

This chain connects TRBV28 to TRBJ2-3; D is possibly TRBD1 (6 bases). The V end lost 6 bases, the J end lost 4 bases, and 17 bases lay between the germline ends. The CDR3 runs to 15 residues. CDR1 and CDR2 (germline): MDHEN, SYDVKM. The CDR3, as DNA: TGTGCCAGCAGCCTTTTGTCAGGGGAAGCAGATACGCAGTATTTT. Translated: CASSLLSGEADTQYF.